This T cell receptor (beta chain) was identified during a study of cytomegalovirus exposure and HLA in healthy donors. Overall study results and limits: When analyzed later, a missense DCLRE1C variant was found to be linked to TCR beta V- and J-gene trimming.

The PCR was carried out with 60 Vbeta primers and 13 Jbeta primers. Libraries were prepared by immunoSEQ multiplex PCR; TCRdb keeps only in-frame clonotypes and omits some of them. The sample consists of some 100,000 clones, 65% to 80% of them appearing once. To note about this clone: Its antigen is still unknown.

The clonotype was recovered from a female donor in good health and CMV-seronegative. Input material: PBMCs.

The CDR3 DNA reads TGTGCCAGCAGGGGACCCCGGGGGACTGAAGCTTTCTTT. Protein product: CASRGPRGTEAFF. J is TRBJ1-1 and V is TRBV2, with a tentative D call TRBD1 (5 bases). With 6 bases removed from V and 5 bases from J, the gap between germline ends came to 13 bases. The CDR3 is 13 residues long. Germline lookup yields CDR1 SNHLY and CDR2 FYNNEI.